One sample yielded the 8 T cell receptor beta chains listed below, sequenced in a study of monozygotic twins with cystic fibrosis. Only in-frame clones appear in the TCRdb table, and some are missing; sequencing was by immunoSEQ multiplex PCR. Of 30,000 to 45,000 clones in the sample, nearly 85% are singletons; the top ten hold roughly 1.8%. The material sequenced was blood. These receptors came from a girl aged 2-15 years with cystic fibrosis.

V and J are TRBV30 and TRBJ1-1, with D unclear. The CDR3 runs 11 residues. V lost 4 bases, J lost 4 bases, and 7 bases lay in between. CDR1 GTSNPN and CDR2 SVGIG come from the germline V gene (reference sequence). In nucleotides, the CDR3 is TGTGCCTGGAAGGGAAGCACTGAAGCTTTCTTT. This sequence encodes CAWKGSTEAFF.

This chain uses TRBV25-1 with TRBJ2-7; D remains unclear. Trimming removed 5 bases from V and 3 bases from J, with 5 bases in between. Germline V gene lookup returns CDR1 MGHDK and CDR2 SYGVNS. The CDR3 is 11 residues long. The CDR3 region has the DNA TGTGCCAGCAGTAGGTTCTACGAGCAGTACTTC. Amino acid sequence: CASSRFYEQYF.

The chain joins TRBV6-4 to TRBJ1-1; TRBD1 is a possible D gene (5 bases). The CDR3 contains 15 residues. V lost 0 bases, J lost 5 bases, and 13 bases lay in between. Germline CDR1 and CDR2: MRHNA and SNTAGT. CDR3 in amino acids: CASSDSAGKGTEAFF. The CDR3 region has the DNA TGTGCCAGCAGTGACTCCGCAGGGAAGGGTACTGAAGCTTTCTTT.

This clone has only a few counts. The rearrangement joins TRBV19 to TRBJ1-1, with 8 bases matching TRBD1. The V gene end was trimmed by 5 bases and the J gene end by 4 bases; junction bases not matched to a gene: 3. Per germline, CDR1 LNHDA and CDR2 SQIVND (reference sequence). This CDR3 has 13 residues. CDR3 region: CASSGTGGTEAFF. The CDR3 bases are TGTGCCAGTAGTGGAACAGGGGGCACTGAAGCTTTCTTT.

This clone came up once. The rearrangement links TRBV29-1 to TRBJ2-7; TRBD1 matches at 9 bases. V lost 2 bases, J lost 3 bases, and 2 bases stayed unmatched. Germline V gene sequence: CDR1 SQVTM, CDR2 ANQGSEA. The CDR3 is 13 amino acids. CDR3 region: CSVEQTGGYEQYF. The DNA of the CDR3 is TGCAGCGTTGAACAGACAGGGGGCTACGAGCAGTACTTC.

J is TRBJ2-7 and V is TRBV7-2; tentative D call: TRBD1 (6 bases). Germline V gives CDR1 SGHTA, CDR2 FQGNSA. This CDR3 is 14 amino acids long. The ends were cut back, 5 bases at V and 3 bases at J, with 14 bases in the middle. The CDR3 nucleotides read TGTGCCAGCAGCCGTGACAGGCCCGACTACGAGCAGTACTTC. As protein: CASSRDRPDYEQYF.

The CDR3 nucleotides read TGCAGCGTTGAAGATCCGGGGGGGTCCCCCTACGAGCAGTACTTC. Translating it yields CSVEDPGGSPYEQYF. The J gene is TRBJ2-7, the V gene TRBV29-1, with 8 positions matching TRBD2. CDR1 SQVTM and CDR2 ANQGSEA come from the germline V gene. V lost 0 bases and J lost 2; bases outside the gene matches: 6. The CDR3 has 15 amino acids.

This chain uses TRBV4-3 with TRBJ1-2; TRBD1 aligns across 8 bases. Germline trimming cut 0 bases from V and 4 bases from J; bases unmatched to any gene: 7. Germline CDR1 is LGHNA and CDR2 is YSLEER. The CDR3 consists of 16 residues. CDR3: CASSQDRRTGFYGYTF. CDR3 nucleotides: TGCGCCAGCAGCCAAGATCGTCGGACAGGGTTCTATGGCTACACCTTC.